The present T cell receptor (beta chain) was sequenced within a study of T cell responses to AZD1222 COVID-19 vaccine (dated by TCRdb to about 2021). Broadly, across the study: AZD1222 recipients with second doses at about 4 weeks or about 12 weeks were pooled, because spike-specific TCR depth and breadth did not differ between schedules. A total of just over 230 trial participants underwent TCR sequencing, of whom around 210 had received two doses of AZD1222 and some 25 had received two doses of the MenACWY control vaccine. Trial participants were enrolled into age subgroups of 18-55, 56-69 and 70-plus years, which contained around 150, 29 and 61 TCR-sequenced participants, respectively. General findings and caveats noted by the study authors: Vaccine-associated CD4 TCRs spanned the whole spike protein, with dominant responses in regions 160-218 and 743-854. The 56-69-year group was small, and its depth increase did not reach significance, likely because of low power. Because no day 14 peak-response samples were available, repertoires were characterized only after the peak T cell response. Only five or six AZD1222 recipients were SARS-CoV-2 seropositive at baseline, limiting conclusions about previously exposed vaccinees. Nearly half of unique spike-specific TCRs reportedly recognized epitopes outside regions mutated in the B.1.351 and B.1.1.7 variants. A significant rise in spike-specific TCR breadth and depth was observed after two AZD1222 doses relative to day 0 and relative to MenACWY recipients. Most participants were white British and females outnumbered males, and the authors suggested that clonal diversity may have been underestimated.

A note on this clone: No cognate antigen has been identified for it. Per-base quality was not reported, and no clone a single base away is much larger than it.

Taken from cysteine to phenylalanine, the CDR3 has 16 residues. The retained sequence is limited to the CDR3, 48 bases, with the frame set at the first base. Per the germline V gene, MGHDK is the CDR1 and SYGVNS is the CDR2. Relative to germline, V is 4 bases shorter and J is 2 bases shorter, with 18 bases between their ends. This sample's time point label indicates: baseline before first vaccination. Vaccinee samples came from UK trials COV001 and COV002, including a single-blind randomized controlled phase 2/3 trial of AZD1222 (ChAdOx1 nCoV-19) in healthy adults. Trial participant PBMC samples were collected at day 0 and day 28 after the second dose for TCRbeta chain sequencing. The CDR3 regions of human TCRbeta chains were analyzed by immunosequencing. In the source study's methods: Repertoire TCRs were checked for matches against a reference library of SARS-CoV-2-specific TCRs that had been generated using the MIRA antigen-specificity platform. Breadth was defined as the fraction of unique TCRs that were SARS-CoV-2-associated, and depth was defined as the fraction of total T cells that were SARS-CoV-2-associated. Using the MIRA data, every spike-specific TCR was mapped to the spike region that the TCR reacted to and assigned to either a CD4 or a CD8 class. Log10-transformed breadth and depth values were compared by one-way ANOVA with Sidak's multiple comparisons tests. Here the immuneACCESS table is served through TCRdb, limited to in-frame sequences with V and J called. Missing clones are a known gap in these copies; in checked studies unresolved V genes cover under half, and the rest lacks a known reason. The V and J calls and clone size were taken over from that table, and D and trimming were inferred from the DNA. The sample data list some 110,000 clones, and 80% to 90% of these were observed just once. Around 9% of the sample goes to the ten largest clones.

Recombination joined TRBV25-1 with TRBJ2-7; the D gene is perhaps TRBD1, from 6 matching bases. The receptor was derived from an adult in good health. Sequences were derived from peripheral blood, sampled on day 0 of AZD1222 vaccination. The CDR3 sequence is CASSAAGDTLAYEQYF. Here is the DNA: TGTGCCAGCAGTGCGGCAGGGGACACTTTGGCCTACGAGCAGTACTTC.